The 20 T cell receptor beta chains below come from one sample, sequenced in a study of T cells in women clearing cervical HPV infection. The method was immunoSEQ multiplex PCR; TCRdb's version includes in-frame clones alone and lacks a portion of them. The sample holds about 20,000 clones. The sample comprised blood buffy coat. These receptors were collected from a woman between 18 and 69 years old with a cervical HPV16 infection that either progressed to CIN3+ or cleared (not recorded which).

About this clone: The read ends 3 residues before the CDR3 terminus; that terminus is restored from the germline J gene. The V and J genes are TRBV6-2 or TRBV6-3 and TRBJ2-1; 10 nucleotides agree with TRBD1. The junction had 12 bases not matched to a gene; V was cut back by 8 bases and J by 8 bases. This CDR3 is 15 amino acids long. Germline V gene lookup returns CDR1 MNHEY and CDR2 SVGEGT. CDR3 DNA (partial): TGTGCCAGCGGCCATTGGACAGGGGGACAGGATGAG. Translating it yields CASGHWTGGQDE. The full-length CDR3 reads as CASGHWTGGQDEQFF.

Details on this clone: Sequencing ends 3 residues short of the CDR3 end; the germline J gene provides the rest. The chain combines TRBV6-2 or TRBV6-3 with TRBJ1-5; 9 bases map to TRBD1. The V gene's germline CDR1 is MNHEY and CDR2 SVGEGT. The V gene end was trimmed by 7 bases and the J gene end by 6 bases; junction bases not matched to a gene: 10. The CDR3 totals 15 residues. Incomplete CDR3 DNA: TGTGCCAGCAAAATGGGACAGGGTAAGGGTCAGCCC. Its protein product is CASKMGQGKGQP. The whole CDR3 protein reads CASKMGQGKGQPQHF.

About this clone itself: The CDR3 extends 3 residues past the end of the read, so its final part is completed from the germline J gene. The V and J genes are TRBV3-1 (or the pseudogene TRBV3-2) and TRBJ2-3; 10 bases map to TRBD2. This CDR3 has 17 residues. CDR1 and CDR2 from the germline V gene are LGHDT and YNNKEL (reference sequence). Losses at the gene ends were 0 bases for V and 3 bases for J; bases not matched to a gene: 6. Partial CDR3 DNA: TGTGCCAGCAGCCAAGAAAAGGGACTAGCGAAAACAGATACG. Protein product: CASSQEKGLAKTDT. The entire CDR3 reads CASSQEKGLAKTDTQYF.

Regarding this clone: Mismatch with germline at one junction end may stem from a read error. The DNA read from the CDR3 is TGCGCCAGCAGCCCATCTGGGGGGGAAAAA. It yields the protein CASSPSGGEK. The full-length CDR3 reads as CASSPSGGEKLFF. The chain employs TRBV4-2 and TRBJ1-4, with D possibly being TRBD1 (5 bases). The CDR3 goes on 3 residues after the read ends, and that part is filled in from the germline J gene. CDR1 and CDR2 from the germline V gene are LGHNA and YNFKEQ. The CDR3 is 13 amino acids.

In the case of this clone: The read comes to an end 3 residues before the CDR3 does, leaving the germline J gene to fill in the end. V is TRBV19 and J is TRBJ2-1, with TRBD2 matching over 9 bases. CDR1 LNHDA and CDR2 SQIVND come from the germline V gene (reference sequence). Unmatched junction bases numbered 16, after V lost 1 base and J lost 6 bases. The CDR3 consists of 19 residues. The CDR3 protein is CASSIGVPEREVSRNEQFF. CDR3 DNA (partial): TGTGCCAGTAGTATAGGAGTACCAGAGCGGGAGGTCTCCCGCAATGAG.

CDR3 residues: CASSLGIGDSNEKLFF. CDR3 DNA (partial): TGTGCCAGCAGTTTAGGTATTGGGGACAGCAATGAAAAA. V and J are TRBV28 and TRBJ1-4, with TRBD1 identical over 7 bases. The read terminates 3 residues before the CDR3 end, so the remaining end is supplied by the germline J gene. The CDR3 is 16 residues long. Germline values: CDR1 MDHEN, CDR2 SYDVKM. J lost 5 bases, V lost 2 bases, and 8 bases had no gene match. Based on the CDR3 plus reference TRBV28 and TRBJ1-4, the full variable domain is DVKVTQSSRYLVKRTGEKVFLECVQDMDHENMFWYRQDPGLGLRLIYFSYDVKMKEKGDIPEGYSVSREKKERFSLILESASTNQTSMYLCASSLGIGDSNEKLFFGSGTQLSVL.

As regards this clone: The CDR3 extends 3 residues past the end of the read, so its final part is completed from the germline J gene. The gene calls are TRBV7-2 and TRBJ2-1; D might be TRBD1 (5 bases). This CDR3 comprises 12 residues. Germline CDR1 is SGHTA and CDR2 is FQGNSA. Deletions cut 6 bases from V and 6 bases from J, with 9 bases between. The CDR3 is CASRPQVNEQFF. The part of the CDR3 DNA that was read is TGTGCCAGCAGACCACAGGTCAATGAG.

As regards this clone: The CDR3 end lies 3 residues beyond the end of the read and is filled in from the germline J gene. The chain employs TRBV28 and TRBJ2-1; no reliable D call. There are 18 residues in the CDR3. Trimming stripped 5 bases from V and 3 bases from J, with 23 bases between. Germline CDR1 and CDR2: MDHEN and SYDVKM. The CDR3 region is CASSTPGSAGGRYNEQFF. The sequenced CDR3 bases are TGTGCCAGCAGTACCCCGGGTAGTGCCGGTGGTCGCTACAATGAG.

On this clone: The read gets to within 3 residues of the CDR3 end, and the germline J gene fills in the rest. The chain employs TRBV10-3 and TRBJ1-2; TRBD1 matches 7 bases. This CDR3 is 15 amino acids long. Germline V gene lookup returns CDR1 ENHRY and CDR2 SYGVKD. V was pared by 1 base and J by 0 bases, with 2 bases of the junction left unmatched. CDR3 sequence reads: CAISEYRGANYGYTF. CDR3 DNA, as far as it was read: TGTGCCATCAGTGAGTACAGGGGAGCTAACTATGGC.

A word on this clone: The CDR3 end lies 3 residues beyond the end of the read and is filled in from the germline J gene. The chain uses TRBV20-1 and TRBJ2-1; D is undetermined. V was shortened by 1 base and J by 5 bases, with 12 bases between the two germline ends. The germline V gene encodes CDR1 DFQATT and CDR2 SNEGSKA (reference sequence). The CDR3 consists of 14 residues. The covered CDR3 bases are TGCAGTGCTAGAGCTCCCCCCCTAAACAATGAG. Its translation: CSARAPPLNNE. The CDR3 as a whole reads CSARAPPLNNEQFF.

To note about this clone: The CDR3 goes on 3 residues after the read ends, and that part is filled in from the germline J gene. The J gene is TRBJ2-1, the V gene TRBV5-1; D might be TRBD2 (6 bases). The germline V gene has CDR1 SGHRS and CDR2 YFSETQ. The CDR3 is 14 residues long. Trimming left V 0 bases short and J 8 bases short, with 12 bases between. CDR3 sequence reads: CASSLGDSRDEQFF. The part of the CDR3 DNA that was read is TGCGCCAGCAGCTTGGGGGACTCCCGGGATGAG.

On this clone: Coverage ceases 3 residues before the CDR3 finishes, and the germline J gene fills in the end. The chain links TRBV20-1 to TRBJ2-5; TRBD1 might be the D (6 bases). CDR1 is DFQATT and CDR2 is SNEGSKA in the germline V gene (reference sequence). V was clipped by 5 bases and J by 5 bases, with 21 bases between them. The CDR3 spans 15 residues. Here the CDR3 reads CSALDRTRPGETQYF. The sequenced CDR3 bases are TGCAGTGCTTTGGACAGAACCCGGCCGGGTGAGACC.

For this clone: The read halts 3 residues ahead of the CDR3 end, with the missing end drawn from the germline J gene. The chain links TRBV2 to TRBJ2-3, with 12 bases that match TRBD2. This CDR3 has 15 residues. Germline V CDR1 and CDR2: SNHLY, FYNNEI. Here the CDR3 reads CASRTTSGGQETQYF. The sequenced part of the CDR3 DNA is TGTGCCAGCAGGACGACTAGCGGGGGCCAAGAGACG.

Details on this clone: The read finishes 3 residues shy of the CDR3 end, and the germline J gene is used to complete it. The rearrangement joins TRBV7-9 to TRBJ2-1; D is unresolved. Trimming took 0 bases from V and 4 from J, leaving 7 bases between them. Germline lookup yields CDR1 SEHNR and CDR2 FQNEAQ (reference sequence). The CDR3 totals 14 residues. CDR3 protein: CASSLAGQYNEQFF. The part of the CDR3 DNA that was read is TGTGCCAGCAGCTTAGCGGGCCAGTACAATGAG.

Notes on this clone: Read coverage stops 3 residues before the CDR3 terminus; the germline J gene supplies the remainder. This rearrangement joins TRBV9 to TRBJ1-1; 9 nucleotides align to TRBD1. V lost 4 bases to trimming and J lost 4 bases; unmatched junction nucleotides: 11. Germline V gives CDR1 SGDLS, CDR2 YYNGEE. The CDR3 is 16 amino acids. The CDR3 protein is CASSLEPQGQGTEAFF. CDR3 DNA (partial): TGTGCCAGCAGCCTCGAGCCACAGGGACAGGGCACTGAA.

On this clone itself: The read ends 3 residues shy of where the CDR3 ends; the end is completed using the germline J gene. The chain couples TRBV20-1 to TRBJ2-3; 7 bases are a match to TRBD2. CDR1 is DFQATT, CDR2 SNEGSKA, per germline (reference sequence). The CDR3 runs to 13 residues. The DNA read from the CDR3 is TGCAGTGCTTGCCTAGCGGTGAAAGAGACG. This sequence encodes CSACLAVKET. In full, the CDR3 is CSACLAVKETQYF.

About this clone itself: Read data end 3 residues before the CDR3 end; the end is taken from the germline J gene. The chain recombines TRBV20-1 with TRBJ2-7; TRBD2 aligns across 8 bases. The trim removed 5 bases at V and 4 bases at J, leaving 13 bases unmatched. From germline, CDR1 is DFQATT and CDR2 SNEGSKA (reference sequence). The CDR3 extends over 15 amino acids. This CDR3 is CSAPAGGPLVYEQYF. CDR3 DNA (partial): TGCAGTGCTCCGGCGGGAGGACCTTTAGTTTACGAG.

On this clone: The read comes to an end 3 residues before the CDR3 does, leaving the germline J gene to fill in the end. This chain links TRBV7-2 with TRBJ2-7; the D gene is possibly TRBD1 (6 bases). This CDR3 has 14 residues. V lost 8 bases and J lost 3, with 17 bases in between. Germline V gene sequence: CDR1 SGHTA, CDR2 FQGNSA. The CDR3 bases that were read are TGTGCCAGCGCTCCAGGGGCAGAGTTCTACGAG. It yields the protein CASAPGAEFYE. The whole CDR3 reads CASAPGAEFYEQYF.

With regard to this clone: With the read ending 3 residues before the CDR3 end, the germline J gene is used to fill in that end. This chain uses TRBV18 with TRBJ2-7; D is uncertain. Trimming shortened V by 1 base and J by 6 bases, and 7 bases separated the two germline ends. The CDR3 contains 12 residues. The V gene's germline CDR1 is KGHSH and CDR2 LQKENI. CDR3 DNA (partial): TGTGCCAGCTCACCACAAACTCGCGAG. Its translation: CASSPQTRE. From start to end, the CDR3 is CASSPQTREQYF.

With regard to this clone: The CDR3 extends 3 residues past the end of the read, so its final part is completed from the germline J gene. The rearrangement joins TRBV20-1 to TRBJ2-1; 9 bases are shared with TRBD2. Germline V gives CDR1 DFQATT, CDR2 SNEGSKA (reference sequence). This CDR3 region has 15 residues. V gave up 0 bases and J gave up 2 bases; unmatched junction bases: 2. The CDR3 spells CSARDSGRTYNEQFF. The CDR3 DNA, read in part, is TGCAGTGCTAGAGATAGCGGGAGAACCTACAATGAG.